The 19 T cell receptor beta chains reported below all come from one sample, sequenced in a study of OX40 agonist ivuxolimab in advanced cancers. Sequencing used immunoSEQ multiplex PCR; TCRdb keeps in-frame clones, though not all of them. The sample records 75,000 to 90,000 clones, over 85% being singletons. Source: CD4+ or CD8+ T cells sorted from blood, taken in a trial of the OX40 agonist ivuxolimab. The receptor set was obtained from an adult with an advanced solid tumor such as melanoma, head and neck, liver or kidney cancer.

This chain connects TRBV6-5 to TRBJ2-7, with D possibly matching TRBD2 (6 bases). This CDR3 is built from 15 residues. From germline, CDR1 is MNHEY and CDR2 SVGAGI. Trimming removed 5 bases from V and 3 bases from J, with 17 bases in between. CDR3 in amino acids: CASSRDRDSDYEQYF. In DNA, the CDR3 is TGTGCCAGCAGTAGAGACCGGGACTCGGACTACGAGCAGTACTTC.

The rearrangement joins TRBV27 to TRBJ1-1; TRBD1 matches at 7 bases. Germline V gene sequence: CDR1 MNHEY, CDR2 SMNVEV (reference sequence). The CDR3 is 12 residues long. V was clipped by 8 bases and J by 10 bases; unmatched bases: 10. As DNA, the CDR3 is TGTGCCAGCGCGGGACAGAGGGACACAGCTTTCTTT. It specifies CASAGQRDTAFF.

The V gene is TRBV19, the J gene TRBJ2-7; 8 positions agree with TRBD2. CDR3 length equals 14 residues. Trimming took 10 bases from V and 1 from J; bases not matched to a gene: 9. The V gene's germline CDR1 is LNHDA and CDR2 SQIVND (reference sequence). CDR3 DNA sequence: TGTGCCACCAAAGCAGGCGGGAGGTCCTACGAGCAGTACTTC. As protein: CATKAGGRSYEQYF.

The CDR3 loop reads CASSLVGVSGNTIYF. CDR3 in DNA: TGTGCCAGCAGTCTCGTCGGGGTCTCTGGAAACACCATATATTTT. The rearrangement uses TRBV6-5 and TRBJ1-3, with D hard to call. The CDR3 is 15 residues long. Germline V gives CDR1 MNHEY, CDR2 SVGAGI. V lost 5 bases to trimming and J lost 0 bases, with 11 bases between them.

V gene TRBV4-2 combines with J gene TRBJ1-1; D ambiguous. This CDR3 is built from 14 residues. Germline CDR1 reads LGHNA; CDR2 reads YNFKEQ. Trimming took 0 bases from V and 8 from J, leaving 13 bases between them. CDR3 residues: CASSQDLSREEAFF. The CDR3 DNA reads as TGTGCCAGCAGCCAAGATTTATCTCGGGAAGAAGCTTTCTTT.

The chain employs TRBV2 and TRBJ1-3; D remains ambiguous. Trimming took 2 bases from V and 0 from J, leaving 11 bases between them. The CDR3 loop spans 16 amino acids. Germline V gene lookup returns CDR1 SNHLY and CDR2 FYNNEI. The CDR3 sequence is CASSEYRSFSGNTIYF. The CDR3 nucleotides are TGTGCCAGCAGTGAATATAGGAGTTTCTCTGGAAACACCATATATTTT.

The CDR3 DNA is TGTGCCATCAGTGAAGGGGGGGCGGATCAGCCCCAGCATTTT. It is translated as CAISEGGADQPQHF. This chain joins TRBV10-3 and TRBJ1-5; possibly TRBD1 for D (6 bases). Trimming took off 3 bases at V and 5 bases at J, with 11 bases between the two ends. CDR3 size: 14 residues. CDR1 and CDR2 from the germline V gene are ENHRY and SYGVKD.

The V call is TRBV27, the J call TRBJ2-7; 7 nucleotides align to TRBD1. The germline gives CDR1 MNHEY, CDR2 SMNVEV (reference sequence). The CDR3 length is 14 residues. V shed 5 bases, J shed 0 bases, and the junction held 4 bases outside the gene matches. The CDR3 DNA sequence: TGTGCCAGCAGTCCCAGGGACAGCTCCTACGAGCAGTACTTC. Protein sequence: CASSPRDSSYEQYF.

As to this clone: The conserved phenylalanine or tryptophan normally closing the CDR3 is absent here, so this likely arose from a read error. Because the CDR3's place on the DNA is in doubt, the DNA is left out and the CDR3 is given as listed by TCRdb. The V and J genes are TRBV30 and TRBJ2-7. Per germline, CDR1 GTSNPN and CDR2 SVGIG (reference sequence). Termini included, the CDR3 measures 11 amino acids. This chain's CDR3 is CAWSVGIRTAI.

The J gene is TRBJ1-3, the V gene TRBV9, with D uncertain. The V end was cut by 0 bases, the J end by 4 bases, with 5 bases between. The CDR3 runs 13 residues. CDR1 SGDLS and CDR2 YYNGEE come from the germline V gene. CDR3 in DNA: TGTGCCAGCAGCGTAGCTTTAGGAAACACCATATATTTT. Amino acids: CASSVALGNTIYF.

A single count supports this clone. The CDR3: CASKTDRFTEAFF. In nucleotides, the CDR3 is TGTGCCAGCAAGACCGACAGATTCACTGAAGCTTTCTTT. The V and J genes are TRBV2 and TRBJ1-1; tentative D call: TRBD1 (5 bases). With 7 bases removed from V and 4 bases from J, the gap between germline ends came to 13 bases. Germline CDR1 reads SNHLY; CDR2 reads FYNNEI. This CDR3 has 13 amino acids.

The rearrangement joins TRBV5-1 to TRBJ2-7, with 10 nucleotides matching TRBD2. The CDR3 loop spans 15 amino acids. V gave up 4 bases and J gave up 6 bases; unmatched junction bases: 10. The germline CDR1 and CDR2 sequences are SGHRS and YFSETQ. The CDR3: CASSVEVAGGGEQYF. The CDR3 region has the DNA TGCGCCAGCAGCGTTGAGGTAGCGGGAGGTGGCGAGCAGTACTTC.

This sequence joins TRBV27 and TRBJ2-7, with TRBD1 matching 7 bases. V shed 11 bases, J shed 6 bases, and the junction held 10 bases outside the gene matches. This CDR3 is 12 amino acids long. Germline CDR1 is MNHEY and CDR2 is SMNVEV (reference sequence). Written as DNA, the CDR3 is TGTGCCGCCTCGACAGGGAACGGCGAGCAGTACTTC. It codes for CAASTGNGEQYF.

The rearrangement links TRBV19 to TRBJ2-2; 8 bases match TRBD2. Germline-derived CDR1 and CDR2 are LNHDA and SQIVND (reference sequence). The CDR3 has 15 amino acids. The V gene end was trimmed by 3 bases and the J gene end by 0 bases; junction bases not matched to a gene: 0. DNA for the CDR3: TGTGCCAGTAGTATGCGGGGGGCGAACACCGGGGAGCTGTTTTTT. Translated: CASSMRGANTGELFF.

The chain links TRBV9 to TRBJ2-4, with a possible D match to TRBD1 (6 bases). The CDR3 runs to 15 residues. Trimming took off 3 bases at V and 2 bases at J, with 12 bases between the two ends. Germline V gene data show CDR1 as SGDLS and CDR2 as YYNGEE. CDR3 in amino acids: CASSGGQSTKNIQYF. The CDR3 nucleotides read TGTGCCAGCAGCGGCGGACAGTCTACCAAAAACATTCAGTACTTC.

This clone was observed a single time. The CDR3 coding sequence is TGTGCCATCAGTGAGTGGGCAGGGCCTTTCGGTACAAATGAGCAGTTCTTC. This gives the protein CAISEWAGPFGTNEQFF. The chain is built from TRBV10-3 and TRBJ2-1, with D maybe TRBD1 (5 bases). The V gene's germline CDR1 is ENHRY and CDR2 SYGVKD. V was trimmed by 1 base and J by 7 bases, leaving 20 bases between them. This CDR3 is built from 17 residues.

The CDR3 region is CASSLRGVGYTF. As DNA, the CDR3 is TGCGCCAGCAGCTTACGGGGTGTTGGCTACACCTTC. The chain carries TRBV5-1 and TRBJ1-2, with unresolved D. V was trimmed by 2 bases and J by 7 bases, leaving 9 bases between them. This CDR3 has 12 amino acids. Germline CDR1 is SGHRS and CDR2 is YFSETQ.

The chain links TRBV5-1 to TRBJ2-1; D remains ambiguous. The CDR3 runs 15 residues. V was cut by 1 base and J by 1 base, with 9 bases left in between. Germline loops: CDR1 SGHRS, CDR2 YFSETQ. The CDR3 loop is CASSLYQRSYNEQFF. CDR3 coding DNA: TGCGCCAGCAGCTTGTACCAGCGTTCCTACAATGAGCAGTTCTTC.

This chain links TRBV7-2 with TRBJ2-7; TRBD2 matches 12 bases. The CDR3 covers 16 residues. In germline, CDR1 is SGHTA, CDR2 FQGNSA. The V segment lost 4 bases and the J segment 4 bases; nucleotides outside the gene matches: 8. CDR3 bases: TGTGCCAGCAGCTCCGCAACCACTAGCGGGAGGTACGAGCAGTACTTC. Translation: CASSSATTSGRYEQYF.